The T cell receptor (beta chain) described here comes from a study of human thymus T cells (dated by TCRdb to between 2020 and 2021). Turning to the overall study: TCR alpha and beta repertoires from roughly eight infant thymus samples and four related peripheral blood samples were characterized in the study. The cohort included several male and two female infants, with donor ages spanning 7 to 244 days.

As regards this clone: It lacks a known antigen. Per-base quality was not reported, and no clone a single base away is much larger than it.

Trimming takes 4 bases from V and 2 bases from J, and the germline ends sit 19 bases apart. From its cysteine to its phenylalanine, the CDR3 spans 17 amino acids. The CDR3 DNA has 51 bases and is translated from base 1. The germline V gene (reference sequence) specifies SGHNT as CDR1 and YYREEE as CDR2. The immunoSEQ multiplex PCR assay was used to amplify the TCRB and TCRAD loci from a standardized quantity of quality-controlled genomic DNA. The amplicons spanned the V(D)J region and were long enough to cover the CDR3 and allow V and J genes to be identified. Through the commercial immunoSEQ service, the amplicons were sequenced on an Illumina platform. As for the original processing: Corrections for primer bias and sequencing errors followed previously described methods, while TCRAD and TCRB definitions were based on the IMGT database. Repertoires were analysed with immunoSEQ Analyzer 3.0 and VDJTools, covering basic statistics, V/J segment usage, diversity estimates, rarefaction and pairwise overlap. To estimate diversity, the Chao1, ChaoE, Efron-Thisted, Shannon and inverse Simpson indices were applied, and diversity was also estimated on datasets down-sampled to the smallest sample. Repertoire overlap was assessed by strict matching of CDR3 nucleotide sequence, V gene and J gene, and clustering was done by Jaccard-based multidimensional scaling. This is the immuneACCESS table as TCRdb keeps it, with only in-frame sequences that have V and J called. A part of the clones is gone; compared with another copy, unresolved V genes explain less than half, and the rest is unexplained. The V and J calls and clone size were taken over from that table, and D and trimming were inferred from the DNA. Counted in this sample were tens of thousands of clones; 95% of them appeared once. The ten largest clones add up to about 0.17% of the sample.

In Finland, the donors were immunologically healthy infants who were having open corrective cardiac surgery for congenital heart defects. From four of the eight donors, a small aliquot of about 0.45-1 mL peripheral blood was collected during surgery. For blood samples, genomic DNA was extracted from all available leukocytes instead of from a fixed number of cells. Erythrocytes were removed from blood with ACK lysis buffer, and the leukocytes were stored as pellets at -70 °C. Genomic DNA was extracted from frozen cell pellets with a QIAsymphony instrument. Study-level results and caveats: Both the thymic and the peripheral blood repertoires appeared to show biased V and J gene segment usage. On average, roughly 810,000 unique TCRB clonotypes were obtained from thymus samples, compared with 70,000 to 90,000 from blood samples.

The rearrangement joined TRBV5-4 to TRBJ2-1; the D gene is possibly TRBD1, with 6 bases matching. The sample was blood. The TCR sequence derives from a girl under three years old with a congenital heart defect but otherwise immunologically healthy. CDR3 reads: CASSHHRAYSPYNEQFF. The DNA reads TGTGCCAGCAGCCACCACAGGGCCTATTCACCCTACAATGAGCAGTTCTTC.